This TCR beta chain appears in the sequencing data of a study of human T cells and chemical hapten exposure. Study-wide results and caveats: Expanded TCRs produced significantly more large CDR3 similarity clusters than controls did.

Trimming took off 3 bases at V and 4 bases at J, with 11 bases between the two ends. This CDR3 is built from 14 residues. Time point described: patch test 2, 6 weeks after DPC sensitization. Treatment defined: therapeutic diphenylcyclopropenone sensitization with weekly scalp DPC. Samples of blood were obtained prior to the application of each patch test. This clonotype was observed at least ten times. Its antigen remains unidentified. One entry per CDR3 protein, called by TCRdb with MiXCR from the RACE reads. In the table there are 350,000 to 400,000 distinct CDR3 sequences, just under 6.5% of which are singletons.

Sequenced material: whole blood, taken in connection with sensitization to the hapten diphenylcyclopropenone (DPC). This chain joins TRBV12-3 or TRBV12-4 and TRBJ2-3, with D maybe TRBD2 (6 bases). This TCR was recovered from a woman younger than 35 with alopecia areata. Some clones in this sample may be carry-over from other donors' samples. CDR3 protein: CASSFGGGADTQYF. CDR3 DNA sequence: TGTGCCAGCAGTTTCGGGGGTGGCGCAGATACGCAGTATTTT.